The source of this T cell receptor beta chain is a study of blood T cell repertoires in COVID-19. Turning to the study itself: COVID-19 samples, acute and convalescent, were from the United States, Italy and Spain. From T cells, B-cell-depleted T cells, or PBMCs came the material, which was cDNA or gDNA.

This clone was counted only a few times. This sample includes further DNA sequences coding for the same CDR3. The germline V and J ends were trimmed by 5 bases and 1 base, with 5 bases remaining between them. The CDR3 contains 12 residues. Germline CDR1 reads LNHDA; CDR2 reads SQIVND (reference sequence). Original processing methods: Reference gene primer amplification yielded estimated nucleated cell counts. Method: immunoSEQ multiplex PCR; TCRdb's copy keeps in-frame clones and lacks some. That table supplies the V and J calls and clone size; D and trimming were determined from the DNA. The sample lists 310,000 or so clones; roughly 90% were seen once.

The sequence came from a woman aged 50 to 65 with active or convalescent COVID-19. The chain couples TRBV19 to TRBJ1-1, with D perhaps TRBD1 (5 bases). Sample: peripheral blood. In nucleotides, the CDR3 is TGTGCCAGTAGTCAGGGGAACACTGAAGCTTTCTTT. Translating it yields CASSQGNTEAFF.